This T cell receptor beta chain was obtained from a study of CD8 T cells in Susac syndrome. Findings and caveats of the study: The relatively small number of individuals in the TCR sequencing and HLA analysis was acknowledged by the study.

About this clonotype: Its target is unknown.

The V segment lost 4 bases and the J segment 7 bases; nucleotides outside the gene matches: 5. The CDR3 covers 15 residues. The germline V gene encodes CDR1 SGHNT and CDR2 YENEEA. RNA was extracted with the RNeasy kit, and a quantity of about 0.45 to 1 ug was reverse transcribed using random hexamers. TCR beta CDR3 was amplified by immunoSEQ multiplex PCR. This amplification extended across 54 Vbeta and 13 Jbeta segments. Each CDR3 protein gets one entry after TCRdb re-called the immunoSEQ multiplex PCR reads with MiXCR. The table lists about 430,000 distinct CDR3 sequences, more than 80% of them singletons. Sequencing of TCR beta drew on CD8+ and CD4+ T cells from blood. FACS was used to enrich TEMRA cells, whereas the CD8+ and CD4+ T cells were obtained by negative isolation.

The receptor comes from a human donor with multiple sclerosis. The sample taken for sequencing was CD8+ T cells from PBMCs. V is TRBV11-3 and J is TRBJ2-1; 12 bases map to TRBD2. This CDR3 reads CASSSRLAGENEQFF. Written as DNA, the CDR3 is TGTGCCAGCAGCTCCAGACTAGCGGGAGAGAATGAGCAGTTCTTC.